This T cell receptor (beta chain) was obtained from a study of PD-1 blockade in classical Hodgkin lymphoma. Study-level information: With a 2-week interval, patients received intravenous nivolumab at 3 mg/kg.

Sequencing was performed with immunoSEQ multiplex PCR; in TCRdb, only in-frame clones are kept and a portion is missing. The table has 20,000 to 30,000 clones, approximately 68% seen once. Time point defined: cycle 4 day 1 (C4D1), after 5 to 7 weeks of nivolumab. Brentuximab vedotin exposure varied, and every patient relapsed after autologous stem cell transplantation. Notes on this clone: Its target is not known.

The CDR3 covers 16 residues. J gave up 10 bases and V 3 bases, and 10 bases lay outside the gene matches. Germline V gives CDR1 SGDLS, CDR2 YYNGEE. The study's findings and limits: Researchers reported that CD4+ TCR diversity, though not CD8+, rose significantly by C4D1. Among the patients, those starting nivolumab under 1 year after ASCT were excluded.

The clonotype comes from a human donor with classical Hodgkin lymphoma. The rearrangement links TRBV9 to TRBJ1-6; 10 bases match TRBD1. The sample here was peripheral blood mononuclear cells (PBMCs), taken before the fourth cycle of nivolumab. The CDR3 protein is CASSGRQGASGSPLHF. The CDR3 nucleotides read TGTGCCAGCAGCGGACGACAGGGGGCCTCGGGGTCACCCCTCCACTTT. Variable domain in full (rest from reference TRBV9 and TRBJ1-6): DSGVTQTPKHLITATGQRVTLRCSPRSGDLSVYWYQQSLDQGLQFLIQYYNGEERAKGNILERFSAQQFPDLHSELNLSSLELGDSALYFCASSGRQGASGSPLHFGNGTRLTVT.